The rows below give T cell receptor beta chains drawn from one sample of a study of T cells in localized non-small cell lung cancer. Sequencing was performed with immunoSEQ multiplex PCR; in TCRdb, only in-frame clones are kept and a portion is missing. The sample records tens of thousands of clones, about 88% being singletons. The material sequenced was peripheral blood, taken before any cancer treatment. All receptors come from a male donor aged 60 or over with stage I lung adenocarcinoma. Each CDR3 is given with its conserved first and last residue. The D gene is left open where the match is weak. For some rows the clone size is stated as once, few or many, or as a class when expanded; others skip it.

CDR3 protein,CDR3 DNA,V gene,J gene,D gene,clone size
CASSLVNQGTEAFF,TGCGCCAGCAGCTTGGTAAACCAAGGCACTGAAGCTTTCTTT,TRBV5-1,TRBJ1-1,NA,NA
CASSRRDRVSSGYTF,TGTGCCAGCAGCCGCCGGGACAGGGTTTCATCTGGCTACACCTTC,TRBV28,TRBJ1-2,TRBD1,NA
CAWTTGTGVSEAFF,TGTGCCTGGACCACCGGGACAGGGGTCTCTGAAGCTTTCTTT,TRBV30,TRBJ1-1,TRBD1,NA
CASSLDSLNTEAFF,TGTGCCAGCAGCTTGGACAGTTTGAACACTGAAGCTTTCTTT,TRBV6-5,TRBJ1-1,NA,NA
CASSLDGGEGSETQYF,TGTGCCAGCAGCTTAGACGGCGGGGAGGGGTCAGAGACCCAGTACTTC,TRBV11-2,TRBJ2-5,TRBD2,NA
CASRGGAPGANVLTF,TGTGCCAGCAGGGGGGGGGCCCCCGGGGCCAACGTCCTGACTTTC,TRBV2,TRBJ2-6,NA,few
CATGEPHDLAFF,TGTGCCACCGGAGAGCCTCATGACTTGGCTTTCTTT,TRBV15,TRBJ1-1,NA,NA
CASSRAVYNSPLHF,TGTGCCAGTTCGAGGGCTGTTTATAATTCACCCCTCCACTTT,TRBV19,TRBJ1-6,NA,once
CASSPPGRRNTIYF,TGTGCCAGCAGCCCCCCGGGACGAAGAAACACCATATATTTT,TRBV6-5,TRBJ1-3,NA,NA
CSVGDLGWELFF,TGCAGCGTTGGGGACTTGGGGTGGGAGCTGTTTTTT,TRBV29-1,TRBJ2-2,NA,few
CAGTLAGGLNEQFF,TGTGCCGGAACCCTAGCGGGGGGCCTGAATGAGCAGTTCTTC,TRBV14,TRBJ2-1,TRBD2,once